The present TCR beta chain was sequenced within a study of vaccination and CD4 T cells after COVID-19. Study as a whole: Convalescent patients had positive nasal swab PCR results for SARS-CoV-2. Disease was mild in some 10 and severe in one. Blood was drawn a median around 72 days post second dose, range 14 to 241. A CEFX pool, an HIV-1 Nef pool, or no peptide went to control cultures. Study-level results: Looking at convalescent patients, 304 of their 307 vaccine-specific clones were spike mono-reactive.

This sample's treatment: roughly 11-day PBMC culture with coronavirus spike peptide pools or control peptides (ViraFEST assay). In the case of this clonotype: Its antigen is unknown. An end of the junction differs from the germline gene, which may be a read error.

The study sequenced cultured CD4+ T cell DNA using the Oncomine TCR Beta short-read assay. TCRdb processed the PCR reads anew with MiXCR; each CDR3 protein has one entry. The sample includes 13,000 to 15,000 distinct CDR3 sequences, approximately 30% of them seen just once. CDR1 and CDR2 from the germline V gene are MNHEY and SMNVEV (reference sequence). This CDR3 comprises 15 residues. The sequence came from a human donor who had recovered from COVID-19. The rearrangement uses TRBV27 and TRBJ1-2; the match to TRBD1 covers 9 bases. Sequences were derived from CD4+ T cells from blood, cultured in vitro, sampled after SARS-CoV-2 vaccination. The CDR3 here is CASSLLQGQGYGYIF. The CDR3 bases are TGTGCCAGCAGTTTACTGCAAGGACAGGGGTATGGCTACATCTTC.